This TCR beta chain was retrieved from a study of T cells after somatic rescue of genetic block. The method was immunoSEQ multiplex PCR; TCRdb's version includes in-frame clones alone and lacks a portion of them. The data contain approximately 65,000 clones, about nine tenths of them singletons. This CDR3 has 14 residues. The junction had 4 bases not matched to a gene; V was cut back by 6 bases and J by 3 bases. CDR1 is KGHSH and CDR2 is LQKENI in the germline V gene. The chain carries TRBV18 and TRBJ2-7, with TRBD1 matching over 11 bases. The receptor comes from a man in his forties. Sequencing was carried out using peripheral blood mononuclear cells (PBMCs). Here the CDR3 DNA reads TGTGCCAGCTCTACCGGGACAGGGGGCTACGAGCAGTACTTC. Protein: CASSTGTGGYEQYF. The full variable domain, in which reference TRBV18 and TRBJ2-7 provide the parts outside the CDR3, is NAGVMQNPRHLVRRRGQEARLRCSPMKGHSHVYWYRQLPEEGLKFMVYLQKENIIDESGMPKERFSAEFPKEGPSILRIQQVVRGDSAAYFCASSTGTGGYEQYFGPGTRLTVT.